Listed here are 30 T cell receptor beta chains from one sample, sequenced in a study of blood T cells in healthy people across ages. Primers used in a second PCR of roughly 6 to 11 cycles were a sample-barcoded 5' primer and a J-beta primer mix. TCRdb recomputed calls from the 5' RACE reads with MiXCR, one row per CDR3 protein. The table has about 780,000 distinct CDR3 sequences, around 62% seen once; the top ten hold 28%. Sequenced material: blood. The origin of the receptors is a man aged 30 to 45 in good health.

The chain is built from TRBV6-2 or TRBV6-3 and TRBJ2-3, with D maybe TRBD2 (6 bases). Trimming took 7 bases from V and 2 from J, leaving 16 bases between them. The CDR3 has 15 residues. The V gene's germline CDR1 is MNHEY and CDR2 SVGEGT. Written as DNA, the CDR3 is TGTGCCAGCACCGACGGAGGGGCCGTCACAGATACGCAGTATTTT. This translates into CASTDGGAVTDTQYF.

This clonotype was picked up a small number of times. This chain connects TRBV14 to TRBJ2-4, with D perhaps TRBD2 (6 bases). V was clipped by 5 bases and J by 4 bases, with 12 bases between them. CDR3 length equals 14 residues. Per germline, CDR1 SGHDN and CDR2 FVKESK. The CDR3 DNA follows: TGTGCCAGCAGCGGCGGCGGAGGGAAAAACATTCAGTACTTC. This codes for CASSGGGGKNIQYF.

This chain uses TRBV6-2 or TRBV6-3 with TRBJ1-1, with D tentatively TRBD1 (6 bases). Germline CDR1 and CDR2: MNHEY and SVGEGT. The germline V and J ends were trimmed by 7 bases and 7 bases, with 16 bases remaining between them. The CDR3 totals 13 residues. CDR3: CASKAGGADEAFF. Written as DNA, the CDR3 is TGTGCCAGCAAGGCCGGGGGGGCGGATGAAGCTTTCTTT.

This clonotype has only one observation. V usage is TRBV20-1 and J usage is TRBJ2-3, with D possibly being TRBD2 (5 bases). The CDR3 runs to 13 residues. Looked up from germline, CDR1 is DFQATT and CDR2 is SNEGSKA (reference sequence). Trimming pared 6 bases from V and 2 bases from J, leaving 12 bases between. The CDR3 DNA is TGCAGTGCCGGCGGCGGGTTCACAGATACGCAGTATTTT. This translates into CSAGGGFTDTQYF.

This clonotype was observed many times. The gene calls are TRBV20-1 and TRBJ2-7; D gene uncertain. This CDR3 is 11 amino acids long. The V end was cut by 3 bases, the J end by 4 bases, with 7 bases between. The germline gives CDR1 DFQATT, CDR2 SNEGSKA (reference sequence). The chain's CDR3 is CSARNLYEQYF. CDR3 nucleotide sequence: TGCAGTGCTAGGAACTTGTACGAGCAGTACTTC.

In regard to this clonotype: A much larger clone differs from this one at a single base, so this may be a read error. V usage is TRBV7-3 and J usage is TRBJ2-7; TRBD2 aligns across 8 bases. The CDR3 runs 15 residues. The germline CDR1 and CDR2 sequences are SGHTA and FQGTGA. V gave up 1 base and J gave up 5 bases; unmatched junction bases: 7. The CDR3: CASSLMAGGSDEQYF. The CDR3 DNA reads as TGTGCCAGCAGCTTAATGGCGGGGGGATCCGACGAGCAGTACTTC.

V gene TRBV14 combines with J gene TRBJ2-4; maybe TRBD2 (6 bases). The V gene lost 1 base and the J gene lost 7 bases, with 11 bases spanning the gap. This CDR3 has 14 amino acids. Germline loops: CDR1 SGHDN, CDR2 FVKESK. The CDR3 DNA reads TGTGCCAGCAGCCAAGGTTTAGGGAGGAACATTCAGTACTTC. This translates into CASSQGLGRNIQYF.

V gene TRBV28 combines with J gene TRBJ2-2; 9 bases match TRBD1. This CDR3 has 15 amino acids. Per germline, CDR1 MDHEN and CDR2 SYDVKM. The V segment lost 7 bases and the J segment 6 bases; nucleotides outside the gene matches: 9. The CDR3 bases are TGTGCCAGCATCGGGCGGACAGGGGATCCCGGGGAGCTGTTTTTT. Residues: CASIGRTGDPGELFF.

This clonotype was seen a single time. The rearrangement links TRBV6-5 to TRBJ1-1; D may be TRBD1 (6 bases). Germline-derived CDR1 and CDR2 are MNHEY and SVGAGI. The CDR3 contains 13 residues. Trimming shortened V by 8 bases and J by 8 bases, and 18 bases separated the two germline ends. In nucleotides, the CDR3 is TGTGCCAGCGGCTGGACAGTTTATTCCGAAGCTTTCTTT. It is translated as CASGWTVYSEAFF.

The V call is TRBV12-5, the J call TRBJ1-1; no firm D call. The CDR3 is 12 residues long. Trimming took off 5 bases at V and 1 base at J, with 5 bases between the two ends. Germline CDR1 and CDR2: LGHNT and FRNRAP. This CDR3 reads CASGRGNTEAFF. The CDR3 coding sequence is TGTGCTAGTGGTCGGGGGAACACTGAAGCTTTCTTT.

The rearrangement joins TRBV20-1 to TRBJ2-7; no firm D call. V lost 3 bases and J 1 base, leaving 19 bases between the germline ends. This CDR3 is 16 amino acids long. Per germline, CDR1 DFQATT and CDR2 SNEGSKA (reference sequence). CDR3 amino acids: CSASGLRIIASYEQYF. The CDR3 nucleotides are TGCAGTGCTAGTGGTTTGCGGATTATCGCGTCCTACGAGCAGTACTTC.

The CDR3 spells CASSRVNGQGADEQFF. CDR3 DNA sequence: TGTGCCAGCAGCCGGGTTAATGGACAGGGGGCTGATGAGCAGTTCTTC. This rearrangement joins TRBV11-2 to TRBJ2-1, with 11 positions matching TRBD1. Trimming at V came to 5 bases and at J to 8 bases, leaving 11 bases not matched to a gene. This CDR3 is 16 amino acids long. From germline, CDR1 is SGHAT and CDR2 FQNNGV.

This clonotype has a single count. The V gene is TRBV20-1, the J gene TRBJ2-5; the match to TRBD1 covers 7 bases. V was pared by 6 bases and J by 5 bases, with 9 bases of the junction left unmatched. CDR1 is DFQATT, CDR2 SNEGSKA, per germline (reference sequence). The CDR3 covers 13 residues. CDR3 DNA sequence: TGCAGTGCCAGACAGGGCGTAACGGAGACCCAGTACTTC. This gives the protein CSARQGVTETQYF.

This clonotype was recorded many times. The chain links TRBV4-2 to TRBJ2-1; 8 nucleotides match TRBD2. The CDR3 spans 16 residues. Germline lookup yields CDR1 LGHNA and CDR2 YNFKEQ. J lost 7 bases, V lost 4 bases, and 12 bases had no gene match. CDR3 DNA sequence: TGTGCCAGCAGCCTGGCCAGGACGGGGGGGCAAAATGAGCAGTTCTTC. Its protein is CASSLARTGGQNEQFF.

The table lists this clonotype with a count of one. The DNA for the CDR3 is TGCAGTGCAACTCAACAGGTCTCAACGGTCACAGATACGCAGTATTTT. This sequence encodes CSATQQVSTVTDTQYF. J is TRBJ2-3 and V is TRBV20-1; TRBD1 might be the D (5 bases). V lost 6 bases and J lost 2, with 21 bases in between. The CDR3 covers 16 residues. Germline values: CDR1 DFQATT, CDR2 SNEGSKA (reference sequence).

A word on this clonotype: One end of the junction does not line up with germline, which may come from a read error. The chain recombines TRBV6-5 with TRBJ2-1; D not certain. The CDR3 length is 11 residues. Germline-derived CDR1 and CDR2 are MNHEY and SVGAGI. This CDR3 reads CAGSSSNEQFF. As DNA, the CDR3 is TGTGCCGGCAGTTCCTCAAATGAGCAGTTCTTC.

The count of this clonotype is one. The rearrangement links TRBV20-1 to TRBJ2-5, with 8 bases identical to TRBD2. Germline assignment: CDR1 DFQATT and CDR2 SNEGSKA (reference sequence). The length of the CDR3 is 13 residues. J lost 1 base, V lost 6 bases, and 4 bases had no gene match. In nucleotides, the CDR3 is TGCAGTGCCGATAGCGGGGCCCAAGAGACCCAGTACTTC. Its protein is CSADSGAQETQYF.

The J gene is TRBJ2-1, the V gene TRBV14; 9 nucleotides line up with TRBD1. Judging by the DNA end, TRBJ2-7 fits better; the J call may be wrong. CDR1 is SGHDN and CDR2 is FVKESK in the germline V gene. The CDR3 extends over 14 amino acids. Here the CDR3 reads CASSREQGAYEQYF. For the CDR3, the DNA is TGTGCCAGCAGCCGTGAACAGGGGGCTTACGAGCAGTACTTC.

The chain uses TRBV28 and TRBJ2-7; D not certain. Germline lookup yields CDR1 MDHEN and CDR2 SYDVKM. V was clipped by 8 bases and J by 4 bases, with 12 bases between them. This CDR3 is 12 amino acids long. Here the CDR3 reads CASAVESYEQYF. CDR3 DNA: TGTGCCAGCGCCGTTGAGAGTTACGAGCAGTACTTC. The entire variable domain, with the rest obtained from reference TRBV28 and TRBJ2-7, is as follows: DVKVTQSSRYLVKRTGEKVFLECVQDMDHENMFWYRQDPGLGLRLIYFSYDVKMKEKGDIPEGYSVSREKKERFSLILESASTNQTSMYLCASAVESYEQYFGPGTRLTVT.

This clonotype showed up just a few times. J is TRBJ1-6 and V is TRBV9; D call uncertain. CDR3 length: 12 residues. CDR1 SGDLS and CDR2 YYNGEE come from the germline V gene. Between the trimmed V and J ends, which lost 3 bases and 6 bases, there was a span of 4 bases. The CDR3 loop is CASSGSNSPLHF. In DNA, the CDR3 is TGTGCCAGCAGCGGGAGTAATTCACCCCTCCACTTT.

This clonotype was seen many times. V gene TRBV6-2 or TRBV6-3 combines with J gene TRBJ2-3; 7 bases agree with TRBD2. Losses at the gene ends were 6 bases for V and 2 bases for J; bases not matched to a gene: 8. The CDR3 has 15 amino acids. In germline, CDR1 is MNHEY, CDR2 SVGEGT. The CDR3, as DNA: TGTGCCAGCAGCTCCGGACTAGAAATCACAGATACGCAGTATTTT. It codes for CASSSGLEITDTQYF.

V usage is TRBV6-2 or TRBV6-3 and J usage is TRBJ2-1, with D perhaps matching TRBD1 or TRBD2 (7 bases each). Trimming stripped 8 bases from V and 1 base from J, with 24 bases between. This CDR3 is built from 18 residues. The V gene's germline CDR1 is MNHEY and CDR2 SVGEGT. The CDR3 loop reads CASRYVGGGRASYNEQFF. The CDR3 DNA reads TGTGCCAGCCGATATGTGGGAGGGGGCCGGGCGTCCTACAATGAGCAGTTCTTC.

CDR3 in amino acids: CASRRWEGGYNEQFF. In DNA, the CDR3 is TGTGCCAGCAGACGTTGGGAGGGGGGCTACAATGAGCAGTTCTTC. The rearrangement joins TRBV12-3 or TRBV12-4 to TRBJ2-1; D possibly corresponds to TRBD2 (7 bases). The V gene lost 6 bases and the J gene lost 3 bases, with 15 bases spanning the gap. This CDR3 has 15 residues.

The rearrangement uses TRBV20-1 and TRBJ1-5; D uncertain. V was cut by 1 base and J by 7 bases, with 14 bases left in between. Germline values: CDR1 DFQATT, CDR2 SNEGSKA (reference sequence). This CDR3 has 14 residues. The CDR3 sequence: CSARVPGLGQPQHF. The DNA for the CDR3 is TGCAGTGCTAGAGTCCCGGGGTTGGGACAGCCCCAGCATTTT.

A few counts support this clonotype. The chain carries TRBV9 and TRBJ2-4; either TRBD1 or TRBD2 may supply D (5 bases each). The V and J ends lost 4 bases and 9 bases respectively, with 14 bases between them. CDR3 length: 13 amino acids. The germline V gene encodes CDR1 SGDLS and CDR2 YYNGEE. The CDR3 bases are TGTGCCAGCAGCACCCGGGGCGGCGGCATTCAGTACTTC. As protein: CASSTRGGGIQYF. Full variable domain (outside the CDR3, taken from reference TRBV9 and TRBJ2-4): DSGVTQTPKHLITATGQRVTLRCSPRSGDLSVYWYQQSLDQGLQFLIQYYNGEERAKGNILERFSAQQFPDLHSELNLSSLELGDSALYFCASSTRGGGIQYFGAGTRLSVL.

This clonotype was counted a few times. The genes are TRBV9 and TRBJ2-1; 9 bases line up with TRBD1. The CDR3 is 14 amino acids. V trimming: 4 bases; J trimming: 6 bases; junction bases outside the gene matches: 5. The germline V gene encodes CDR1 SGDLS and CDR2 YYNGEE. DNA for the CDR3: TGTGCCAGCAGCTTAGGGACAGGGATCAATGAGCAGTTCTTC. This codes for CASSLGTGINEQFF.

V is TRBV7-9 and J is TRBJ1-4; D possibly corresponds to TRBD1 (5 bases). V lost 0 bases to trimming and J lost 8 bases, with 13 bases between them. Germline CDR1 reads SEHNR; CDR2 reads FQNEAQ (reference sequence). CDR3 length: 15 residues. CDR3 in amino acids: CASSLAGTSNEKLFF. The CDR3 nucleotides are TGTGCCAGCAGCTTAGCGGGGACCAGCAACGAAAAACTGTTTTTT.

The table lists this clonotype with a count of one. The chain links TRBV20-1 to TRBJ2-4, with D uncertain. Matching the DNA end better, TRBJ2-7 makes the J call doubtful. The CDR3 has 13 residues. CDR1 and CDR2 (germline): DFQATT, SNEGSKA (reference sequence). The CDR3 bases are TGCAGTGCTCACCTGGCTCCGGGCTACGAGCAGTACTTC. It specifies CSAHLAPGYEQYF.

The V call is TRBV5-6, the J call TRBJ2-7, with D unresolved. Deletions cut 0 bases from V and 2 bases from J, with 9 bases between. The germline V gene has CDR1 SGHDT and CDR2 YYEEEE. The CDR3 is made up of 14 amino acids. In DNA, the CDR3 is TGTGCCAGCAGCTTGGTGGGCTCGACCTACGAGCAGTACTTC. Its protein is CASSLVGSTYEQYF.

V and J are TRBV6-5 and TRBJ1-6; 7 bases match TRBD1. The CDR3 contains 17 residues. Germline V gene lookup returns CDR1 MNHEY and CDR2 SVGAGI. V lost 5 bases and J lost 1; bases outside the gene matches: 8. CDR3 DNA sequence: TGTGCCAGCAGTACTCTTCAGGGGGGGTCCTATAATTCACCCCTCCACTTT. This codes for CASSTLQGGSYNSPLHF.